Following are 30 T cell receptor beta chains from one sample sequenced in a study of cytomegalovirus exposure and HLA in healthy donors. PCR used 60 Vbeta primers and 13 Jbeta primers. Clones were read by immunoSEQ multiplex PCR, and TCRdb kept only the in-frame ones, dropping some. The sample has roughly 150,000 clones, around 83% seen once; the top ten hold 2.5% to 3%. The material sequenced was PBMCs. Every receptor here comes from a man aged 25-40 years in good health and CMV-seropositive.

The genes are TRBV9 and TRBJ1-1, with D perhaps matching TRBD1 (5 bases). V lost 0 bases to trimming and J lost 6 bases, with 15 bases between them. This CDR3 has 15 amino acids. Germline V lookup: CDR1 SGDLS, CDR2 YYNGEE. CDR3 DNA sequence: TGTGCCAGCAGCGTAGGGCTTAGGGGATCGTCTGAAGCTTTCTTT. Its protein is CASSVGLRGSSEAFF.

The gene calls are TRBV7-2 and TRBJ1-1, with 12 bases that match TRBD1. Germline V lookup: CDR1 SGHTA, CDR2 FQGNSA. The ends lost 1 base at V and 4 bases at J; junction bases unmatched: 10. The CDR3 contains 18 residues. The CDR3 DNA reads TGTGCCAGCAGCTTAGTGGGGACAGGGGGCACCCTCGGCACTGAAGCTTTCTTT. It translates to CASSLVGTGGTLGTEAFF.

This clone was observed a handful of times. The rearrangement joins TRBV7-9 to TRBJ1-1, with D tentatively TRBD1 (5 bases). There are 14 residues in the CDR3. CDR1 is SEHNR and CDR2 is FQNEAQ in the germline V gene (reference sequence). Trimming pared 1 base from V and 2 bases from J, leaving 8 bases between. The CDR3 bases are TGTGCCAGCAGCTTAGTTCAGGGAAACACTGAAGCTTTCTTT. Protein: CASSLVQGNTEAFF. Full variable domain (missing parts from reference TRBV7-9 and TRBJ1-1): DTGVSQNPRHKITKRGQNVTFRCDPISEHNRLYWYRQTLGQGPEFLTYFQNEAQLEKSRLLSDRFSAERPKGSFSTLEIQRTEQGDSAMYLCASSLVQGNTEAFFGQGTRLTVV.

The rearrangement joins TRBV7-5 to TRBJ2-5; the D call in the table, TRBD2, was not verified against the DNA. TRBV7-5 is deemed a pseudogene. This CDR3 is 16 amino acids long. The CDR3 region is CVRRPRRRGLEETQYF. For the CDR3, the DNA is TGTGTCAGACGACCCCGTAGACGAGGGTTGGAAGAGACCCAGTACTTC.

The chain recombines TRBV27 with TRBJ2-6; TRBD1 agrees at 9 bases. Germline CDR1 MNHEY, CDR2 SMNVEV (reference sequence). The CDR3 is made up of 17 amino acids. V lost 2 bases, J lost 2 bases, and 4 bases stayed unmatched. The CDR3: CASSLLGTGTGANVLTF. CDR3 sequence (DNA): TGTGCCAGCAGTTTACTTGGGACAGGGACTGGGGCCAACGTCCTGACTTTC.

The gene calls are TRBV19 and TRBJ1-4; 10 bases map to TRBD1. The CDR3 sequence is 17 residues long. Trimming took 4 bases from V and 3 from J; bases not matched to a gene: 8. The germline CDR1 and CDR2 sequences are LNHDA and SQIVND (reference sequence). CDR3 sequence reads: CASSRGQGQSANEKLFF. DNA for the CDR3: TGTGCCAGTAGTAGGGGACAGGGGCAGTCGGCTAATGAAAAACTGTTTTTT.

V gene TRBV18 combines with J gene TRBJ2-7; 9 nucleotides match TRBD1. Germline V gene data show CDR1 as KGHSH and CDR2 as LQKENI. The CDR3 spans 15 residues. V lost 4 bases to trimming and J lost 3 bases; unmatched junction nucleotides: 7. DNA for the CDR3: TGTGCCAGCTCACTATCCCGGGACAGGGTCTACGAGCAGTACTTC. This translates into CASSLSRDRVYEQYF.

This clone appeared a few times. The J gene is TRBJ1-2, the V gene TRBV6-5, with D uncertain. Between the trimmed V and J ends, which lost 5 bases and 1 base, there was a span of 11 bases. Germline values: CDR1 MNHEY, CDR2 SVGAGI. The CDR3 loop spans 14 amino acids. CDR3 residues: CASSEGPDNYGYTF. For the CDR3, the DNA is TGTGCCAGCAGTGAGGGTCCTGATAACTATGGCTACACCTTC.

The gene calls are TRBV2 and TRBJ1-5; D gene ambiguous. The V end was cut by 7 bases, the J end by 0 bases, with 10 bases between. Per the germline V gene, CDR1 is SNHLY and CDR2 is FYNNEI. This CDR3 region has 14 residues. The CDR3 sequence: CASTPTNSNQPQHF. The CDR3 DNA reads TGTGCCAGCACCCCGACAAATAGCAATCAGCCCCAGCATTTT.

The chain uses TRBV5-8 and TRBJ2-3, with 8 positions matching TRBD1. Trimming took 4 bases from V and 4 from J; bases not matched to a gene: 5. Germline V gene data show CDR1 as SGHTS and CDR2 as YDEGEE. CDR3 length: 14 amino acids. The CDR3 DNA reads TGTGCCAGCAGCCGGACAGGGCTGGCAGATACGCAGTATTTT. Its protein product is CASSRTGLADTQYF.

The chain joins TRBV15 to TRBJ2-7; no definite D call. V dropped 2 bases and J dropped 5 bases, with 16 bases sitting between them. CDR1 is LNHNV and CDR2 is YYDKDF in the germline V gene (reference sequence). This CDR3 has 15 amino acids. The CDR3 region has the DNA TGTGCCACCAGCAGAAACCTAGGCCGGCTTCACGAGCAGTACTTC. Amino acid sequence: CATSRNLGRLHEQYF.

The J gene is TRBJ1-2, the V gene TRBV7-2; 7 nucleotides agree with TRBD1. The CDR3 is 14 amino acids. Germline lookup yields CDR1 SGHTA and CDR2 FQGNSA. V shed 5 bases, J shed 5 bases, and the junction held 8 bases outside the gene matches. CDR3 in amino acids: CASSPRGLLYGYTF. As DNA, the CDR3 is TGTGCCAGCAGCCCTAGGGGGCTTCTTTATGGCTACACCTTC.

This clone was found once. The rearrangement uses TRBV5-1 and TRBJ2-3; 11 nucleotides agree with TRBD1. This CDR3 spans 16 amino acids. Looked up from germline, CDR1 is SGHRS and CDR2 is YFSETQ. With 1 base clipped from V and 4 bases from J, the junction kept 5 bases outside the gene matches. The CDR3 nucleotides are TGCGCCAGCAGCTTGACTTGGACAGGGGGCGCAGATACGCAGTATTTT. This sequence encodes CASSLTWTGGADTQYF.

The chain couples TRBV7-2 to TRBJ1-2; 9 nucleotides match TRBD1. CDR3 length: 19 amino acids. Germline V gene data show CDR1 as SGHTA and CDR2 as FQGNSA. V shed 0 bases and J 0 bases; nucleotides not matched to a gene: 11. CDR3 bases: TGTGCCAGCAGCTTAGCGAAGTCGCAAACAGGGGGCGCTAACTATGGCTACACCTTC. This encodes CASSLAKSQTGGANYGYTF. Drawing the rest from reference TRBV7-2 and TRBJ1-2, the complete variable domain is GAGVSQSPSNKVTEKGKDVELRCDPISGHTALYWYRQSLGQGLEFLIYFQGNSAPDKSGLPSDRFSAERTGGSVSTLTIQRTQQEDSAVYLCASSLAKSQTGGANYGYTFGSGTRLTVV.

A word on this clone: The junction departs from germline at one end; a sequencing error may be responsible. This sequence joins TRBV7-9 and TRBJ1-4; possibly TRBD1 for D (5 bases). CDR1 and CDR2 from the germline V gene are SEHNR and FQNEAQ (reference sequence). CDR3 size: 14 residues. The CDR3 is CSSSLGGIGEKLFF. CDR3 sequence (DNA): TGTTCCAGCAGCTTGGGGGGGATCGGGGAAAAACTGTTTTTT.

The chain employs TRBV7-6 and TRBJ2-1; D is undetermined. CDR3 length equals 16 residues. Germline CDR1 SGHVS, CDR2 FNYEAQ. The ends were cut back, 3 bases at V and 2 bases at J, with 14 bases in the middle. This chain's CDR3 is CASSLFVSTTYNEQFF. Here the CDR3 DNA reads TGTGCCAGCAGCTTGTTTGTGAGCACGACCTACAATGAGCAGTTCTTC. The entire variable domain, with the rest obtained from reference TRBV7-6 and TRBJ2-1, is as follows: GAGVSQSPRYKVTKRGQDVALRCDPISGHVSLYWYRQALGQGPEFLTYFNYEAQQDKSGLPNDRFSAERPEGSISTLTIQRTEQRDSAMYRCASSLFVSTTYNEQFFGPGTRLTVL.

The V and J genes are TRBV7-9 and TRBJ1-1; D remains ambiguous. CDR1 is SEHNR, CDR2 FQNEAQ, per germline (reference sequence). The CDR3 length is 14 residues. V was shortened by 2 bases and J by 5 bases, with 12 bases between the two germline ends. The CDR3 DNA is TGTGCCAGCAGCTTAAGTGAGAGCCCGACTGAAGCTTTCTTT. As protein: CASSLSESPTEAFF.

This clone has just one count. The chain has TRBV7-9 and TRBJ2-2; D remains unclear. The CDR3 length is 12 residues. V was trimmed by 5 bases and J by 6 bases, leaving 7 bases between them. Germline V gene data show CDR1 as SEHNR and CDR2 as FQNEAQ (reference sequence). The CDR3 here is CASSPFSGELFF. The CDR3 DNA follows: TGTGCCAGCAGCCCCTTTTCCGGGGAGCTGTTTTTT.

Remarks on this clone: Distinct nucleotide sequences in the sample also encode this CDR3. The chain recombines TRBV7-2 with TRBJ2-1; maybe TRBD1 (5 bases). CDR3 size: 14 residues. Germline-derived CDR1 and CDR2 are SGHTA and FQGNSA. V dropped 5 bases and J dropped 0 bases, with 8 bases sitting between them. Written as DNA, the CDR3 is TGTGCCAGCAGCAGACAGAGCTCCTACAATGAGCAGTTCTTC. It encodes CASSRQSSYNEQFF.

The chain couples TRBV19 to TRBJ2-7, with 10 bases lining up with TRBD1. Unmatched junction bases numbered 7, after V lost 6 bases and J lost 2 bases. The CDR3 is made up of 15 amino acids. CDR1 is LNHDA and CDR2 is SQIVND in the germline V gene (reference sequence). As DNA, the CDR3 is TGTGCCAGTAGCGGACTGACAGGGGGCCCCTACGAGCAGTACGTC. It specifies CASSGLTGGPYEQYV.

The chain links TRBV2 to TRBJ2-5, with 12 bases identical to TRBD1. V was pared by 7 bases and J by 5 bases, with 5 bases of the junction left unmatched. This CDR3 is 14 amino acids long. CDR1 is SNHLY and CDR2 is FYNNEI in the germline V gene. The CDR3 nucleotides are TGTGCCAGCAAAAGGGGACAGGGGGCGGAGACCCAGTACTTC. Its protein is CASKRGQGAETQYF.

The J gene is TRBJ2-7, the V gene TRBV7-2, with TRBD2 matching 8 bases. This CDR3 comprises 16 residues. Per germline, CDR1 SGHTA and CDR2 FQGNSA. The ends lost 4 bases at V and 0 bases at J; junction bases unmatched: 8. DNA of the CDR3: TGTGCCAGCAGCTCAGCCCTAGCGGGTAGCTCCTACGAGCAGTACTTC. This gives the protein CASSSALAGSSYEQYF.

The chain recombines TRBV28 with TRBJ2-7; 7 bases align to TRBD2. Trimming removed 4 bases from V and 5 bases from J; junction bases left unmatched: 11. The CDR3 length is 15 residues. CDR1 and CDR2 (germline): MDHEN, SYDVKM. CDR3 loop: CASSSWGGAGDEQYV. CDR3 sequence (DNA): TGTGCCAGCAGTTCCTGGGGGGGAGCGGGCGACGAGCAGTACGTC.

CDR3 sequence (DNA): TGTGCCAGCTGGACTAGCGGGAAAGTCTATGAGCAGTTCTTC. This translates into CASWTSGKVYEQFF. V and J are TRBV28 and TRBJ2-1, with 12 nucleotides matching TRBD2. Germline V gene data show CDR1 as MDHEN and CDR2 as SYDVKM. The CDR3 runs 14 residues. The junction had 7 bases not matched to a gene; V was cut back by 8 bases and J by 8 bases.

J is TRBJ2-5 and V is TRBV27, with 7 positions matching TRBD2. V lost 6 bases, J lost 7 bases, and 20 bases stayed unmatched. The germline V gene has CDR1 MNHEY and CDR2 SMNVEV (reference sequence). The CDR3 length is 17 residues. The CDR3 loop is CASSDTPGGRVIGTQYF. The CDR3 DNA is TGTGCCAGCAGCGATACCCCCGGGGGGAGGGTCATCGGGACCCAGTACTTC.

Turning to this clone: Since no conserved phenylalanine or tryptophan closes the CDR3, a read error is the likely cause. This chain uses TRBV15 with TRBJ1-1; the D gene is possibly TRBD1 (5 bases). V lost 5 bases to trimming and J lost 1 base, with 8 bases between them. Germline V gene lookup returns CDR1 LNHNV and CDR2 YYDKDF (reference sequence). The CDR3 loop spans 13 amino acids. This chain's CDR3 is CATSGQGNTEAFL. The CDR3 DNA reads TGTGCCACCAGCGGACAAGGGAACACTGAAGCTTTCCTT.

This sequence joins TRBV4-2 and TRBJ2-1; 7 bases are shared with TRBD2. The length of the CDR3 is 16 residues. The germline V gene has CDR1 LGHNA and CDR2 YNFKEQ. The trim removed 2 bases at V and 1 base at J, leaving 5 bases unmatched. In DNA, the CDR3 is TGTGCCAGCAGCCAAACCTCAGCGGGGTCCTACAATGAGCAGTTCTTC. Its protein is CASSQTSAGSYNEQFF.

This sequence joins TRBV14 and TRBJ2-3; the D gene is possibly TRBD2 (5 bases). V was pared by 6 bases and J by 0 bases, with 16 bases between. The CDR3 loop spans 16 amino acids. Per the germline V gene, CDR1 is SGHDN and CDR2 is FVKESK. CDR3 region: CASRAKGAESTDTQYF. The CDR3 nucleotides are TGTGCCAGCAGAGCTAAAGGAGCGGAAAGCACAGATACGCAGTATTTT.

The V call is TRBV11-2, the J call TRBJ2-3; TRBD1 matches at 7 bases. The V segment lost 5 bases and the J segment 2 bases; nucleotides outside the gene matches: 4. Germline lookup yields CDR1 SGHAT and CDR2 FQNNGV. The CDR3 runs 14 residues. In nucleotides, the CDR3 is TGTGCCAGCAGCGAACAGGGGCCCACAGATACGCAGTATTTT. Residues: CASSEQGPTDTQYF.

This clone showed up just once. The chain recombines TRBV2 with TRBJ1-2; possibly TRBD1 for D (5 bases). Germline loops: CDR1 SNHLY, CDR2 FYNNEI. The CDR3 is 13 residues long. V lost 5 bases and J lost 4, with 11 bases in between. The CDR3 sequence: CASSPGFTYGYTF. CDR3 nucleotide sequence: TGTGCCAGCAGTCCAGGGTTTACCTATGGCTACACCTTC.